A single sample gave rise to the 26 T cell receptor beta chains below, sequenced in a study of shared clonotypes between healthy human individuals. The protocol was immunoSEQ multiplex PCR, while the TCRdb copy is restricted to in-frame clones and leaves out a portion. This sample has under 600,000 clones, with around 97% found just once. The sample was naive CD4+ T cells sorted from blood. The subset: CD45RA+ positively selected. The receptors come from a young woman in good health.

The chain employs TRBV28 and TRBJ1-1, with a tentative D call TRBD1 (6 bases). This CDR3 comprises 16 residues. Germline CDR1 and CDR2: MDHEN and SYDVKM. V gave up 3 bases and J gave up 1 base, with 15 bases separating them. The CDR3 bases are TGTGCCAGCAGTTTTGGCGGGGGGGCGGAGAACACTGAAGCTTTCTTT. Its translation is CASSFGGGAENTEAFF.

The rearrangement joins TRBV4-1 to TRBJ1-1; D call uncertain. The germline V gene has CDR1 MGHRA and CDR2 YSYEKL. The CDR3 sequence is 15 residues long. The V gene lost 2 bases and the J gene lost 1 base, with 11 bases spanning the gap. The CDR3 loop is CASSQLRLSNTEAFF. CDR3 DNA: TGCGCCAGCAGCCAATTGAGACTATCGAACACTGAAGCTTTCTTT.

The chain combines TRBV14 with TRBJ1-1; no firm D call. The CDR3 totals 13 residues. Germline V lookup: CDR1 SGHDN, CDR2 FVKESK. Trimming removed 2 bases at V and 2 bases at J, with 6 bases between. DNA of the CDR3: TGTGCCAGCAGCCAAAGTACAAACACTGAAGCTTTCTTT. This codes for CASSQSTNTEAFF.

The CDR3 DNA reads TGTGCCAGCAGTGGCCCGGGGGGGAGCGACTACGAGCAGTACTTC. It translates to CASSGPGGSDYEQYF. V gene TRBV6-1 combines with J gene TRBJ2-7; TRBD2 matches 8 bases. Germline CDR1 and CDR2: MNHNS and SASEGT. V lost 4 bases and J lost 3; bases outside the gene matches: 8. This CDR3 region has 15 residues.

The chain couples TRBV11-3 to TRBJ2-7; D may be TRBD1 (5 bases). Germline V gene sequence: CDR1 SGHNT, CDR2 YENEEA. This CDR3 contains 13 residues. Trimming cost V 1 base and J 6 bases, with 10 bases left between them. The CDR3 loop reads CASSLVNGAEQYF. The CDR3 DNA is TGTGCCAGCAGCTTAGTCAATGGGGCCGAGCAGTACTTC.

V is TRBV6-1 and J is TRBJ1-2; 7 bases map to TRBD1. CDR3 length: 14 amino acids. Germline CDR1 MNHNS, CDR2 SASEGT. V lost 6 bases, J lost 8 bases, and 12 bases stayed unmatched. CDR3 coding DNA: TGTGCCAGCAGCCGACAGGGATCGGTCCACGGCTACACCTTC. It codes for CASSRQGSVHGYTF.

This CDR3 is CATSRVQGWNTEAFF. Written as DNA, the CDR3 is TGTGCCACCAGCAGAGTACAGGGCTGGAACACTGAAGCTTTCTTT. This chain uses TRBV15 with TRBJ1-1; D possibly corresponds to TRBD1 (6 bases). The CDR3 contains 15 residues. Germline assignment: CDR1 LNHNV and CDR2 YYDKDF (reference sequence). Between the trimmed V and J ends, which lost 1 base and 1 base, there was a span of 10 bases.

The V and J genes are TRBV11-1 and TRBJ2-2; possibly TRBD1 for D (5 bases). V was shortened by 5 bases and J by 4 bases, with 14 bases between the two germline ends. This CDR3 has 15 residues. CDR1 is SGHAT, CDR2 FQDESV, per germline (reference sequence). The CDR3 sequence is CASSQGLGGTGELFF. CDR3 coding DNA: TGTGCCAGCAGCCAGGGCCTAGGTGGCACCGGGGAGCTGTTTTTT.

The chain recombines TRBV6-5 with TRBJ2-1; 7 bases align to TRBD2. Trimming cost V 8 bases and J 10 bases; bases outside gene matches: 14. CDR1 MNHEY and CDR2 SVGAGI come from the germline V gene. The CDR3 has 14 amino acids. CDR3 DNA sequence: TGTGCCAGCCGGAGGGGAAATCTGGGGGGGGAGCAGTTCTTC. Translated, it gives CASRRGNLGGEQFF.

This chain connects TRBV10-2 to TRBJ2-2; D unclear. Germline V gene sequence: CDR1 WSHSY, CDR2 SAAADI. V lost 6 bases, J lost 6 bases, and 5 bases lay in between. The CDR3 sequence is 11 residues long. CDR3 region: CASRDAGELFF. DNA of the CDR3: TGCGCCAGCAGAGACGCCGGGGAGCTGTTTTTT.

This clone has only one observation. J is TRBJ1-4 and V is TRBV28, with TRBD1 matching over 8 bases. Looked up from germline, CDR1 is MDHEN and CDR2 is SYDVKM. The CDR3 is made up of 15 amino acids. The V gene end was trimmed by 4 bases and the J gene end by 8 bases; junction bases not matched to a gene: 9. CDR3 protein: CASSSRTGFGEKLFF. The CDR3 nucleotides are TGTGCCAGCAGTTCACGGACAGGGTTTGGAGAAAAACTGTTTTTT.

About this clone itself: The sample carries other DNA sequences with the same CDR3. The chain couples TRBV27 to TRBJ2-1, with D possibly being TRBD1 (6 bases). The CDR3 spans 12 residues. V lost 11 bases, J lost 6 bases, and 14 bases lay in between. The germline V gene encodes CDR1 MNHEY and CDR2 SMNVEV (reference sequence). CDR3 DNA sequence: TGTGCCGTCAGGGGACGCCTCAATGAGCAGTTCTTC. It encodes CAVRGRLNEQFF.

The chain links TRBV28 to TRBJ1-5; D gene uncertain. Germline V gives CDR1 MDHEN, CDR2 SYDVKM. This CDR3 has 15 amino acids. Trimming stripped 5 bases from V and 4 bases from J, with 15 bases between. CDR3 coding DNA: TGTGCCAGCAGTGCAATGCTACAGAGTAATCAGCCCCAGCATTTT. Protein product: CASSAMLQSNQPQHF.

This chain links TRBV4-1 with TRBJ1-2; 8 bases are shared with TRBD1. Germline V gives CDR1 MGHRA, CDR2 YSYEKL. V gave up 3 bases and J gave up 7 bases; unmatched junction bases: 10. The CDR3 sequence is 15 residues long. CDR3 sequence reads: CASSQGTGLWSGYTF. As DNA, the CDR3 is TGCGCCAGCAGCCAGGGGACAGGCCTATGGTCTGGCTACACCTTC.

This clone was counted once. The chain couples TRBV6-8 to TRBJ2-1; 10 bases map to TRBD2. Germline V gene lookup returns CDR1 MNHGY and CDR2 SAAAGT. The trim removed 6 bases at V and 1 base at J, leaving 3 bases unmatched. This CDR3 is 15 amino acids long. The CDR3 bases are TGTGCCAGCAGCCTGACTAGCGGGTCCTACAATGAGCAGTTCTTC. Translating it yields CASSLTSGSYNEQFF.

The CDR3 DNA follows: TGTGCCACCCCCAAGGGTACAGGAGATACGCAGTATTTT. Its translation is CATPKGTGDTQYF. The V and J genes are TRBV6-1 and TRBJ2-3; D possibly corresponds to TRBD1 (5 bases). The CDR3 extends over 13 amino acids. V was clipped by 10 bases and J by 5 bases, with 16 bases between them. Germline V gives CDR1 MNHNS, CDR2 SASEGT.

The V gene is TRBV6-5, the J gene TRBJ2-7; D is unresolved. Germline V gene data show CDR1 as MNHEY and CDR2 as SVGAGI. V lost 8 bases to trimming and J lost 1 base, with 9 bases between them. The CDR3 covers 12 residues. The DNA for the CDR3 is TGTGCCAGCGGACCGTCGTCCTACGAGCAGTACTTC. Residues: CASGPSSYEQYF.

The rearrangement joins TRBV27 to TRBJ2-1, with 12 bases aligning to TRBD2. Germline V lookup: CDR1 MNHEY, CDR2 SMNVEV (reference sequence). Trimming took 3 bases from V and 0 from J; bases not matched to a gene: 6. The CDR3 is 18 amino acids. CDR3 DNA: TGTGCCAGCAGTTTTCCTAGCGGGAGGGCCCGCTCCTACAATGAGCAGTTCTTC. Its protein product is CASSFPSGRARSYNEQFF.

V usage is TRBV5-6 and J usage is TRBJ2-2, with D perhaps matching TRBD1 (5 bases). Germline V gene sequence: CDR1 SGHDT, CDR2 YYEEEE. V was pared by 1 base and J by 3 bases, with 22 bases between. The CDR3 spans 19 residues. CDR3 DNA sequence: TGTGCCAGCAGCTTGATAACAGGCATCGCTTCTAGGCACACCGGGGAGCTGTTTTTT. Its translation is CASSLITGIASRHTGELFF.

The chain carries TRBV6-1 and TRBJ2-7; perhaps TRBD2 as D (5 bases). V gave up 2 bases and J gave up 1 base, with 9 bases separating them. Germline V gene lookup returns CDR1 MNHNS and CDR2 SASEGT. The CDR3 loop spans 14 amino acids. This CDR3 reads CASSENRGSYEQYF. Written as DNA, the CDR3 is TGTGCCAGCAGTGAAAACCGGGGATCCTACGAGCAGTACTTC.

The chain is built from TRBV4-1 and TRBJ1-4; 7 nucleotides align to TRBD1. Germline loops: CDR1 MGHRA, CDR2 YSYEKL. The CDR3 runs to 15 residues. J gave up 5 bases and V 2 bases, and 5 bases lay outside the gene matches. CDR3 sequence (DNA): TGCGCCAGCAGCCAACCTGACAGGGTAAATGAAAAACTGTTTTTT. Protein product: CASSQPDRVNEKLFF.

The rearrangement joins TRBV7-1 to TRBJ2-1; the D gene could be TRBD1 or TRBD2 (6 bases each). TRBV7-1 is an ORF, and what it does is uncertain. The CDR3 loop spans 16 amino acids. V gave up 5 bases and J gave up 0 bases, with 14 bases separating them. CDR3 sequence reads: CASSPSEGGSYNEQFF. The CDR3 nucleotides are TGTGCCAGCAGCCCCTCGGAGGGGGGCTCCTACAATGAGCAGTTCTTC.

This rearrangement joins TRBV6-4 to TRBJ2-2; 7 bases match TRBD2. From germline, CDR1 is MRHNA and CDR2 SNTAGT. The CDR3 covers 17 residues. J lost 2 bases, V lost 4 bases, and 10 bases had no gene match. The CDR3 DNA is TGTGCCAGCAGTGTAAATTTGGGCGGGAGTAACACCGGGGAGCTGTTTTTT. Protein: CASSVNLGGSNTGELFF.

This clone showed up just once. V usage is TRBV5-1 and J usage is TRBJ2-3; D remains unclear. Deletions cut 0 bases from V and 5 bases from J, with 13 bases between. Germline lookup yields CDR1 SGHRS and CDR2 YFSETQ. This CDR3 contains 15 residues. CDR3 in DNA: TGCGCCAGCAGCTTGGAAATTTTGGTGAAAGATACGCAGTATTTT. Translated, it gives CASSLEILVKDTQYF. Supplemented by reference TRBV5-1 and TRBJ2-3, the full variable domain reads KAGVTQTPRYLIKTRGQQVTLSCSPISGHRSVSWYQQTPGQGLQFLFEYFSETQRNKGNFPGRFSGRQFSNSRSEMNVSTLELGDSALYLCASSLEILVKDTQYFGPGTRLTVL.

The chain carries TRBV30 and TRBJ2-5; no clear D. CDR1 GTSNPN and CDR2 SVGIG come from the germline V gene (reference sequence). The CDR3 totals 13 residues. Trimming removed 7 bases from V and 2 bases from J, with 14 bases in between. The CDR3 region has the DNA TGTGCCTCAAATTCCCCAGGTCAAGAGACCCAGTACTTC. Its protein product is CASNSPGQETQYF.

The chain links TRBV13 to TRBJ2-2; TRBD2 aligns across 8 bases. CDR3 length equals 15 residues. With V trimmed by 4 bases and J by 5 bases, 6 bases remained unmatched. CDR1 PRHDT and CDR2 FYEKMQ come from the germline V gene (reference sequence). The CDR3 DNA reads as TGTGCCAGCAGCTACGGGACTAGGAGTACCGGGGAGCTGTTTTTT. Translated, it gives CASSYGTRSTGELFF.